This T cell receptor beta chain came from a study of post-analysis software for immune sequencing data. On the study more broadly: Included courses were relapsing-remitting and secondary progressive multiple sclerosis; progressive-relapsing multiple sclerosis was also included. Study findings and constraints: There was significantly lower normalized Chao1 diversity in multiple sclerosis patients than in controls. The five TRBV segments detected at higher frequency in patients than in controls included TRBV5-6, TRBV5-1 and TRBV20-1. The F measure placed samples prepared in the same batch into strongly shared clusters.

Regarding this clonotype: Its antigen is still unknown.

Built from TCR beta cDNA, the libraries had unique molecular identifiers in them. Between about 1 and 11 million T cells gave rise to about 450,000 cDNA molecules. Each CDR3 protein gets one entry after TCRdb re-called the PCR reads with MiXCR. The sample carries approximately 460,000 distinct CDR3 sequences, around 40% recorded once. This CDR3 contains 12 residues. In germline, CDR1 is DFQATT, CDR2 SNEGSKA (reference sequence). V was clipped by 6 bases and J by 2 bases, with 11 bases between them. The chain links TRBV20-1 to TRBJ2-7; a possible D gene is TRBD1 (5 bases). This TCR came from a girl aged 10-17 years with multiple sclerosis. Sequenced material: blood. The CDR3: CSAQQDTYEQYF. The CDR3 region has the DNA TGCAGTGCCCAACAGGACACCTACGAGCAGTACTTC.